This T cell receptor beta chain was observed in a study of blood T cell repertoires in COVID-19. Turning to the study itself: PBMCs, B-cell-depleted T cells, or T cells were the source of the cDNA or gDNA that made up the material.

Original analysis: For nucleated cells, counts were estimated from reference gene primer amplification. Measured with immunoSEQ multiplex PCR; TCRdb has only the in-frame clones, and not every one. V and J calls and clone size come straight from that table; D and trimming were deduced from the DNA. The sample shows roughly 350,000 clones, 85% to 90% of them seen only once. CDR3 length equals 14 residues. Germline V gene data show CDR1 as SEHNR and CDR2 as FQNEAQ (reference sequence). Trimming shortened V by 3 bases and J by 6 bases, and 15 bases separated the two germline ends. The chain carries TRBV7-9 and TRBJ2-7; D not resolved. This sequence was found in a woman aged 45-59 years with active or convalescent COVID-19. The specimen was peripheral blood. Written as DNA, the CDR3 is TGTGCCAGCAGCTTGTCGATGAACATCGCCGAGCAGTACTTC. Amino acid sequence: CASSLSMNIAEQYF.